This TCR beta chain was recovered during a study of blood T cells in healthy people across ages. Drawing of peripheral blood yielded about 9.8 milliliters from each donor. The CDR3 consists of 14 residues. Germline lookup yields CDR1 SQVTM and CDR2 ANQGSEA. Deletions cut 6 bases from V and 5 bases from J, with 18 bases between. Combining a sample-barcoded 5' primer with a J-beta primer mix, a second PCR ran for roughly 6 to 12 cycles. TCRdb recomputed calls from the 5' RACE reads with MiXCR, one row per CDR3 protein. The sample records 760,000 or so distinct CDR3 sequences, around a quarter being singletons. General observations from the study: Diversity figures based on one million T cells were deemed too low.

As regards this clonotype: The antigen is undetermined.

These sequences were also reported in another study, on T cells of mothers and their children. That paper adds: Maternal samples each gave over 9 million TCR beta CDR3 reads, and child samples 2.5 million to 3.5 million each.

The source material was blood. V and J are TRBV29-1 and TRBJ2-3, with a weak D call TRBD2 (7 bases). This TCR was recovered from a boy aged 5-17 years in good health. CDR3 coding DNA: TGCAGCGTGGGGGGGCAAGCTGGGGGAGATACGCAGTATTTT. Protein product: CSVGGQAGGDTQYF.